This T cell receptor beta chain stems from a study of blood T cell repertoires in COVID-19. Whole-study context: Specimens from acute and convalescent COVID-19 originated in the United States, Italy and Spain. From T cells, B-cell-depleted T cells, or PBMCs came the material, which was cDNA or gDNA.

Per germline, CDR1 KGHSH and CDR2 LQKENI. This CDR3 is built from 15 residues. Trimming shortened V by 2 bases and J by 0 bases, and 10 bases separated the two germline ends. In this sample, this clone turned up a few times. Authors' processing steps: Reference gene primers were amplified, and this amplification served to estimate nucleated cell counts. TCRdb's table, derived via immunoSEQ multiplex PCR, lists solely in-frame clones and lacks some. D and trimming were read from the DNA, whereas the V and J calls and clone size are those reported in that table. The data hold about 230,000 clones, with approximately 80% observed a single time.

The sequence came from a man in his forties or fifties who had recovered from COVID-19. This chain links TRBV18 with TRBJ1-2; D is unresolved. Sequences were obtained from peripheral blood. This chain's CDR3 is CASSPGGASNYGYTF. The CDR3 DNA reads as TGTGCCAGCTCACCAGGAGGAGCCTCTAACTATGGCTACACCTTC.